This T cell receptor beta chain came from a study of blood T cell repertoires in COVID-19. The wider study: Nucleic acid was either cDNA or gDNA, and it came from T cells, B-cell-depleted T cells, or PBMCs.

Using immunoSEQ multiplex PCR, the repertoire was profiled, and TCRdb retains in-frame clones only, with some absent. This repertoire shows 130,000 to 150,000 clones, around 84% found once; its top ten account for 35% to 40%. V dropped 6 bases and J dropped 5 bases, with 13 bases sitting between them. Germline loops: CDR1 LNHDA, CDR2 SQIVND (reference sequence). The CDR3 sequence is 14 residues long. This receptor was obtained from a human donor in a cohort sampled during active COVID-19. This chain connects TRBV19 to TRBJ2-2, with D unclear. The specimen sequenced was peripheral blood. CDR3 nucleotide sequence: TGTGCCAGTAGATTCGTAGAATTGACCGGGGAGCTGTTTTTT. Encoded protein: CASRFVELTGELFF. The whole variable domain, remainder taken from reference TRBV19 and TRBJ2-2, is DGGITQSPKYLFRKEGQNVTLSCEQNLNHDAMYWYRQDPGQGLRLIYYSQIVNDFQKGDIAEGYSVSREKKESFPLTVTSAQKNPTAFYLCASRFVELTGELFFGEGSRLTVL.